These T cell receptor beta chains were read from a single sample in a study of cytomegalovirus exposure and HLA in healthy donors. TCRdb keeps only in-frame clones here, not all; method: immunoSEQ multiplex PCR. Of roughly 150,000 clones in the sample, roughly 74% are singletons; the top ten hold over 9%. Input material: PBMCs. The receptors stem from a man in his late teens or twenties in good health and CMV-seropositive. Each CDR3 is given without its conserved first and last residue.

ASSPPVATDTQY	TRBV18
TYSGLPRLSNNEQF	TRBV29-1
ASSDRNTGELF	TRBV18
ASRRDFDNEQF	TRBV2
ASSYIAGRNNEQF	TRBV6-5
ASSLGGPREGYNEQF	TRBV5-4
ASSLAYGRNGYT	TRBV7-2
ASSPEGTSGRNEQF	TRBV7-9
ASSVDRSSDEQY	TRBV9
AYYRGGEQY	TRBV30
AWSAQPRTYT	TRBV30
ASSYLAGGISSYNEQF	TRBV27
ASSYSGLWPYEQY	TRBV6-5
ASGLSLSTENTDTQY	TRBV12-5
ASSQEGALRETQY	TRBV4-2
ASSIEGNWITKPSNQPQH	TRBV19
ASSVGGSSYEQY	TRBV2
ASSLLGGAHEQF	TRBV7-8
ASSKRDAGTHGYT	TRBV14
ATSRGEPGQRGNTIY	TRBV15
ASSPEAGGRYNEQF	TRBV7-2
ASSQGQFTQAF	TRBV14
ASRARDRVGGEQF	TRBV25-1
SVHGRTMGTQY	TRBV29-1
ASQLKGRDQPQH	TRBV7-8
ASTLSGGGTQY	TRBV11-1
ASSLNRWGELF	TRBV7-9
ASSASGRARSNEQF	TRBV2
ASIGTGVGPIYGYT	TRBV10-2
ATSRAGGYYEQY	TRBV15
ASSYGRQEFYGYT	TRBV6-5
ASGWTGVDLAGIAVRNEQF	TRBV12-5
ASSVPGTSKRDTQY	TRBV9
ASSPPVWPQH	TRBV28
ASSHDSPPAVVEQY	TRBV2
ASSLGQGPGDTQY	TRBV28
ASQLAGPNEQF	TRBV7-9
ASSLEARVWNTIY	TRBV7-9
ASSPRDLYNEQF	TRBV7-9
ASSPQGAINTGELF	TRBV7-3
ASSHDRASGRSSYEQY	TRBV7-2
ASRPGTGGNQPQH	TRBV28
ASSQEATSAQETQY	TRBV14
ASSFVGSSYNEQF	TRBV7-2
ASSFKRGSSTNEKLF	TRBV5-5
ASRGDRNYGYT	TRBV7-9
ASSFYRVDGEKLF	TRBV19
ASSLLAGGTYNEQF	TRBV28
ASESQGSYGYT	TRBV7-9
ASSAGVGPSLLYGYT	TRBV2
ASSEVSGLSGANVLT	TRBV25-1
ASSDRRGPRGELF	TRBV2